This T cell receptor (beta chain) was sequenced during a study of blood T cell repertoires in COVID-19. As processed by the authors: By means of reference gene primer amplification, nucleated cell counts were estimated. Using immunoSEQ multiplex PCR, the repertoire was profiled, and TCRdb retains in-frame clones only, with some absent. V, J and clone size derive from that table, while D and trimming were established from the DNA sequence. The sample records some 27,000 clones, 80% to 90% being singletons. The germline V gene has CDR1 LNHNV and CDR2 YYDKDF (reference sequence). V lost 5 bases, J lost 7 bases, and 5 bases stayed unmatched. The CDR3 length is 14 residues.

This receptor was obtained from a human donor in a cohort sampled during active COVID-19. The specimen sequenced was peripheral blood. The chain carries TRBV15 and TRBJ2-1, with 10 bases matching TRBD2. CDR3 in amino acids: CATSPRTSGNEQFF. CDR3 coding DNA: TGTGCCACCAGCCCCAGGACTAGCGGTAATGAGCAGTTCTTC.